This TCR beta chain is from a study of blood T cell repertoires in COVID-19. At the level of the study: Sample material is recorded as cDNA or gDNA derived from T cells, B-cell-depleted T cells, or PBMCs.

Germline V gives CDR1 SGHAT, CDR2 FQNNGV. V was cut by 2 bases and J by 2 bases, with 7 bases left in between. CDR3 length: 13 amino acids. Original data processing: How many nucleated cells were present was estimated from reference gene primer amplification. Using immunoSEQ multiplex PCR, the repertoire was profiled, and TCRdb retains in-frame clones only, with some absent. V, J and clone size reflect that table, while D and trimming were determined from the DNA. In the table there are 200,000 to 300,000 clones, 75% to 95% of which are singletons. The receptor was isolated from a person aged 18 to 35 with COVID-19, enrolled during active disease. The sample was peripheral blood. The chain joins TRBV11-2 to TRBJ2-7, with D possibly TRBD2 on 5 matching bases. The CDR3: CASSLIAPYEQYF. The CDR3 nucleotides read TGTGCCAGCAGCTTAATAGCGCCCTACGAGCAGTACTTC.